The entry below gives a single TCR beta chain sequence along with its context. As yet, its antigen is unknown. One entry per CDR3 protein results from TCRdb running MiXCR on the 5' RACE reads. The sample shows over 30,000 distinct CDR3 sequences, about a quarter of them seen only once. The CDR3 runs 13 residues. Between the trimmed V and J ends, which lost 1 base and 3 bases, there was a span of 3 bases. The germline V gene has CDR1 MDHEN and CDR2 SYDVKM. CD25-based Treg depletion was applied to purified naive CD4+ T cells. Study-wide results and limits: Tumor memory CD4+ T cell TCR gene usage clustered with blood and lymph node memory CD4+ cells and lymph node naive CD4+ cells. Tumor Treg TCRs overlapped most with tumor naive CD4+ cells.

V and J are TRBV28 and TRBJ2-2; D not resolved. The TCR originated in a female donor with breast cancer. Sequenced sample: naive CD4+ T cells sorted from a lymph node. Subset denoted: naive CD4+ T cells, CD4+CD45RA+CD25-. In nucleotides, the CDR3 is TGTGCCAGCAGTTTATCAGACACCGGGGAGCTGTTTTTT. This encodes CASSLSDTGELFF.